The TCR beta chain described here comes from a study of Ad26.COV2.S vaccination and SARS-CoV-2 variants (dated by TCRdb to about 2021). General notes on the study: Donors in the vaccine arm were drawn from COV1001, a multicentre, randomized, double-blind, placebo-controlled phase I-IIa trial testing Ad26.COV2.S in healthy adults. Ad26.COV2.S was given intramuscularly at 5x10^10 or 1x10^11 viral particles, as a single shot or as two shots 56 days apart. The specificity and breadth of SARS-CoV-2-reactive T cell receptors after Ad26.COV2.S vaccination were assessed by TCRbeta repertoire sequencing. The TCR-sequenced set comprised around 30 samples: some 20 Ad26.COV2.S vaccine recipients, 5 placebo recipients and 8 SARS-CoV-2 convalescent individuals. Trial participants were randomized into five groups of five, in which low-dose or high-dose Ad26.COV2.S was given once or twice, or placebo was given on both occasions. Investigators did not know the trial group allocation while performing experiments and assessing outcomes. Overall results and qualifications from the work: Higher spike-specific TCR breadth was observed in Ad26.COV2.S recipients than in placebo recipients (P = 0.0014). The authors noted that the TCR breadth and depth analyses may have underestimated total T cell responses. Comparing responses between vaccine doses or regimens was not something the study was powered to do. Comparable non-spike TCR breadth was observed between vaccine and placebo recipients, consistent with only spike being contained in the vaccine. After vaccination, spike-specific CD8+ and CD4+ T cell responses were reported to show substantial breadth.

In the case of this clone: What this receptor recognizes is not known. Per-base qualities were not stored, and no clone one base away is much larger.

The treatment or condition tag for this specimen amounts to: around 19 received Ad26.COV2.S at low or high dose, single or two shots; several received placebo; per-sample allocation not given. For vaccine and placebo recipients, repertoires were sequenced using samples collected on day 63 after the first injection. In Cohort 1b, around 23 adults aged 18-55 years were enrolled at a single site in Boston, USA, between 29 July and 7 August 2020. Ad26.COV2.S was a replication-incompetent adenovirus type 26 vector that expressed a prefusion-stabilized SARS-CoV-2 spike protein derived from the original Wuhan strain. The immunoSEQ Assay was used to sequence TCRbeta CDR3 regions. After extraction, genomic DNA underwent amplification by bias-controlled multiplex PCR, followed by high-throughput sequencing. On the study's bioinformatics: Collapsing and filtering of sequences were performed to quantify the absolute abundance of each unique TCRbeta CDR3 region. T cell fraction was estimated by normalizing TCRbeta template counts to usable DNA, with usable DNA measured through amplification of reference genes found in all nucleated cells. Repertoire TCRs were annotated as SARS-CoV-2-specific when V gene, CDR3 amino acid sequence and J gene were exactly matched to a known reactive TCR set. The reference SARS-CoV-2 TCR set was derived from MIRA and filtered for enrichment in COVID-19-positive ImmuneCODE repertoires, a step that removed public or cross-reactive TCRs. Using the MIRA antigens, annotated TCRs were further analysed by specific ORF or by position within an ORF. Breadth was defined as annotated unique rearrangements over total unique productive rearrangements; depth was the summed frequency of those rearrangements. TCR breadth was compared between groups using two-sided Wilcoxon rank-sum tests. The table comes from immuneACCESS by way of TCRdb, which keeps in-frame sequences with V and J called. Part of the clones is missing from these tables; in studies checked, under half for an unresolved V gene and the rest for unknown reasons. The DNA was the basis for D and trimming; V, J and clone size are from that table. For this sample there are about 400,000 clones; about 90% appear just once. The top ten clones comprise about 1.7% of the sample.

The clonotype originates from a person aged 18-60 years who received the Ad26.COV2.S COVID-19 vaccine or a placebo. Sample: peripheral blood, taken in a trial of Ad26.COV2.S vaccine versus placebo.

The CDR3 here reads CASSSRTGTGFNEQFF. Read as DNA, the sequence is TGTGCCAGCAGCAGTCGTACCGGGACAGGGTTCAATGAGCAGTTCTTC. Here the chain combines TRBV5-8 and TRBJ2-1, with TRBD1 matching 9 junction bases. From cysteine to phenylalanine, the CDR3 is 16 amino acids long. The retained sequence is limited to the CDR3, 48 bases, with the frame set at the first base. CDR1 and CDR2, looked up from the germline V gene, are SGHTS and YDEGEE. Trimming accounts for 4 bases at V and 6 bases at J, while the number of junction bases matched to no gene is 11.